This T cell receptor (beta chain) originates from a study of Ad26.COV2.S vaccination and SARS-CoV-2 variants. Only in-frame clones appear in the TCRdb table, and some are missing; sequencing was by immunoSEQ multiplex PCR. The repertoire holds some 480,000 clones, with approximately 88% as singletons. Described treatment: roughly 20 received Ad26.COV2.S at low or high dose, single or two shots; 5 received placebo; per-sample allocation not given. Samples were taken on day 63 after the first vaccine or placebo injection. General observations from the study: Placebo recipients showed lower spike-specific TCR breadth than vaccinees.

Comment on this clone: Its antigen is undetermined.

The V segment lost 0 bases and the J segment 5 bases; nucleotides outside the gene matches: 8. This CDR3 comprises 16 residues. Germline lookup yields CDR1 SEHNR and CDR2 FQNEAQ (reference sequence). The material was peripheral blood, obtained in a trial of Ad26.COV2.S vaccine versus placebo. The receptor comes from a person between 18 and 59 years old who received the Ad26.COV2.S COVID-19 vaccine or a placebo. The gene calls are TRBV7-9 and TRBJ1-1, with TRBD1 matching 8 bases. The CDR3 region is CASSLARDWTGTEAFF. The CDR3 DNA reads TGTGCCAGCAGCTTAGCCAGAGACTGGACAGGGACTGAAGCTTTCTTT. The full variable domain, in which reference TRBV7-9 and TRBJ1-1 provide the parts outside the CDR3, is DTGVSQNPRHKITKRGQNVTFRCDPISEHNRLYWYRQTLGQGPEFLTYFQNEAQLEKSRLLSDRFSAERPKGSFSTLEIQRTEQGDSAMYLCASSLARDWTGTEAFFGQGTRLTVV.